This T cell receptor (beta chain) is drawn from a study of blood T cell repertoires in COVID-19. Study-level background: Sites in the United States, Italy and Spain provided acute and convalescent COVID-19 samples. The cDNA or gDNA used as material had been derived from T cells, B-cell-depleted T cells, or PBMCs.

Germline CDR1 reads SGHRS; CDR2 reads YFSETQ. CDR3 length: 16 residues. V was pared by 0 bases and J by 2 bases, with 13 bases between. Per the original data handling: It was from reference gene primer amplification that nucleated cell counts were estimated. Assay: immunoSEQ multiplex PCR; the TCRdb copy retains only in-frame clones and omits some. That table is the source of V, J and clone size, and D and trimming were worked out from the DNA. The sample lists around 300,000 clones; 85% to 90% were seen once. The V gene is TRBV5-1, the J gene TRBJ2-3; TRBD2 might be the D (5 bases). Specimen: peripheral blood. This sequence was found in a woman aged 50 to 65 with active or convalescent COVID-19. Written as DNA, the CDR3 is TGCGCCAGCAGCTTGGTCGCGGGTTCCCCCACAGATACGCAGTATTTT. Protein: CASSLVAGSPTDTQYF.